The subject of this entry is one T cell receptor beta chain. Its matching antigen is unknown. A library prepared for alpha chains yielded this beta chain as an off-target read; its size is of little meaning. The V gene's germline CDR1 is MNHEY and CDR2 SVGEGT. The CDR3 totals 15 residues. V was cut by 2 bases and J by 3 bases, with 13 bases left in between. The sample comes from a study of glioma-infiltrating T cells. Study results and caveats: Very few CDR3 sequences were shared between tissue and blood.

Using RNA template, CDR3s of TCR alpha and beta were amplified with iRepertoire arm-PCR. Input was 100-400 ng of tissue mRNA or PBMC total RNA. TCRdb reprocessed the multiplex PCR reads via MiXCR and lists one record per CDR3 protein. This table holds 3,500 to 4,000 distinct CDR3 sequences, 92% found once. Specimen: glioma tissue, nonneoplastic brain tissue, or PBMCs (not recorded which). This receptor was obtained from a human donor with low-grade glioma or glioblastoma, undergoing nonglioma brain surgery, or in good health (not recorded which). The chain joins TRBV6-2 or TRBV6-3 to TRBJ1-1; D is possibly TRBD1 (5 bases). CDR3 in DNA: TGTGCCAGCAGTTACGTCCGGGGACGGCACACTGAAGCTTTCTTT. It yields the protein CASSYVRGRHTEAFF.